This T cell receptor beta chain stems from a study of technical replicates of blood from several donors. TCRdb keeps only in-frame clones here, not all; method: immunoSEQ multiplex PCR. In the table there are around 68,000 clones, 91% of which are singletons. The CDR3 runs to 15 residues. J gave up 1 base and V 3 bases, and 3 bases lay outside the gene matches. Germline values: CDR1 SGDLS, CDR2 YYNGEE. The receptor comes from a human donor in good health. Some clones in this sample may be carry-over from other donors' samples. This chain links TRBV9 with TRBJ2-7; 11 nucleotides match TRBD1. Sequencing was carried out using T cells isolated from PBMCs. The CDR3 DNA follows: TGTGCCAGCAGCGCCGGGACAGGGGGTTCCTACGAGCAGTACTTC. Protein: CASSAGTGGSYEQYF. Full variable domain (rest looked up from reference TRBV9 and TRBJ2-7): DSGVTQTPKHLITATGQRVTLRCSPRSGDLSVYWYQQSLDQGLQFLIQYYNGEERAKGNILERFSAQQFPDLHSELNLSSLELGDSALYFCASSAGTGGSYEQYFGPGTRLTVT.